This paragraph reports one TCR beta chain. The antigen is undetermined. Using immunoSEQ multiplex PCR, the repertoire was profiled, and TCRdb retains in-frame clones only, with some absent. Of 90,000 to 100,000 clones listed, approximately 84% are singletons. This specimen comes from a study of T cell responses to AZD1222 COVID-19 vaccine. Findings and limits, study-wide: Baseline serostatus was positive in only a handful of AZD1222 recipients. With dominance at 160-218 and 743-854, vaccine-associated CD4 TCRs spanned spike. Repertoire sampling was restricted to post-peak T cell response timepoints.

Deletions cut 5 bases from V and 3 bases from J, with 11 bases between. The germline gives CDR1 LNHDA, CDR2 SQIVND (reference sequence). The CDR3 is 13 amino acids. The origin of this receptor is an adult who received the AZD1222 COVID-19 vaccine. This rearrangement joins TRBV19 to TRBJ2-7; D gene uncertain. Sequenced material: peripheral blood, taken 28 days after the second AZD1222 dose. CDR3: CASSSGRYYEQYF. In DNA form, the CDR3 reads TGTGCCAGTAGTTCGGGTCGCTACTACGAGCAGTACTTC.